Below are 27 T cell receptor beta chains sequenced from a single sample in a study of cytomegalovirus exposure and HLA in healthy donors. PCR was performed using 60 Vbeta and 13 Jbeta primers. Some clones are missing from TCRdb's copy, which holds only in-frame ones; the method was immunoSEQ multiplex PCR. The profile shows around 120,000 clones, approximately 84% of them singletons. The sample was PBMCs. The receptors stem from a woman aged 40 to 50 in good health and CMV-seronegative.

The V call is TRBV7-6, the J call TRBJ2-7, with TRBD1 identical over 7 bases. V shed 5 bases, J shed 6 bases, and the junction held 7 bases outside the gene matches. The CDR3 is 13 amino acids. Germline assignment: CDR1 SGHVS and CDR2 FNYEAQ. CDR3 bases: TGTGCCAGCAGCGACAGGGCTCCGCCCGAGCAGTACTTC. It is translated as CASSDRAPPEQYF. Variable domain in full (rest from reference TRBV7-6 and TRBJ2-7): GAGVSQSPRYKVTKRGQDVALRCDPISGHVSLYWYRQALGQGPEFLTYFNYEAQQDKSGLPNDRFSAERPEGSISTLTIQRTEQRDSAMYRCASSDRAPPEQYFGPGTRLTVT.

The V and J genes are TRBV5-6 and TRBJ2-5; 9 positions agree with TRBD1. Germline V gene data show CDR1 as SGHDT and CDR2 as YYEEEE. The CDR3 is 15 amino acids. V lost 0 bases, J lost 4 bases, and 4 bases stayed unmatched. The CDR3 sequence is CASSLVTGGGETQYF. CDR3 sequence (DNA): TGTGCCAGCAGCTTGGTCACAGGGGGCGGAGAGACCCAGTACTTC.

This clone has a single count. The chain links TRBV19 to TRBJ1-5; D is perhaps TRBD1 (5 bases). Trimming stripped 5 bases from V and 0 bases from J, with 14 bases between. This CDR3 contains 16 residues. CDR1 LNHDA and CDR2 SQIVND come from the germline V gene (reference sequence). The CDR3 coding sequence is TGTGCCAGTAGTCGGGGGGACCGACCTAGCAATCAGCCCCAGCATTTT. This sequence encodes CASSRGDRPSNQPQHF.

This clone was detected only once. DNA of the CDR3: TGTGCCAGTAGCACACAGGCTAGCTCCTACGAGCAGTACTTC. It is translated as CASSTQASSYEQYF. The genes are TRBV19 and TRBJ2-7; TRBD1 is a possible D gene (5 bases). Germline V gene data show CDR1 as LNHDA and CDR2 as SQIVND (reference sequence). The V gene lost 6 bases and the J gene lost 0 bases, with 12 bases spanning the gap. The CDR3 has 14 residues.

This clone appeared a single time. V and J are TRBV5-1 and TRBJ2-5, with 7 bases matching TRBD2. The CDR3 loop spans 14 amino acids. J was trimmed by 5 bases and V by 5 bases; bases with no gene match: 9. Looked up from germline, CDR1 is SGHRS and CDR2 is YFSETQ. The CDR3 loop is CASRTSLPMETQYF. CDR3 bases: TGCGCCAGCAGGACTAGCTTGCCGATGGAGACCCAGTACTTC.

The genes are TRBV15 and TRBJ2-2; weak D call: TRBD2 (8 bases). V was pared by 3 bases and J by 3 bases, with 17 bases between. This CDR3 has 17 amino acids. CDR1 and CDR2 (germline): LNHNV, YYDKDF (reference sequence). The CDR3 spells CATSRSGGGQYTGELFF. The CDR3 DNA sequence: TGTGCCACCAGCAGGTCGGGAGGGGGCCAATACACCGGGGAGCTGTTTTTT.

The V gene is TRBV27, the J gene TRBJ1-2; no definite D call. Trimming stripped 2 bases from V and 0 bases from J, with 4 bases between. The germline CDR1 and CDR2 sequences are MNHEY and SMNVEV (reference sequence). This CDR3 comprises 13 residues. In DNA form, the CDR3 reads TGTGCCAGCAGTTTAGACACTAACTATGGCTACACCTTC. It yields the protein CASSLDTNYGYTF.

This clone occurred a few times. The chain recombines TRBV19 with TRBJ1-5; D ambiguous. The germline gives CDR1 LNHDA, CDR2 SQIVND (reference sequence). The V and J ends lost 0 bases and 4 bases respectively, with 7 bases between them. The CDR3 totals 14 residues. CDR3 residues: CASSIDGQNQPQHF. CDR3 coding DNA: TGTGCCAGTAGTATAGATGGGCAGAATCAGCCCCAGCATTTT.

In nucleotides, the CDR3 is TGTGCCACCGGGACTAGCGGGGGGACCGGGGTAGAGACCCAGTACTTC. This sequence encodes CATGTSGGTGVETQYF. V usage is TRBV7-9 and J usage is TRBJ2-5; 15 positions match TRBD2. The CDR3 is 16 amino acids. J lost 4 bases, V lost 10 bases, and 10 bases had no gene match. Germline CDR1 and CDR2: SEHNR and FQNEAQ (reference sequence). The entire variable domain, with the rest obtained from reference TRBV7-9 and TRBJ2-5, is as follows: DTGVSQNPRHKITKRGQNVTFRCDPISEHNRLYWYRQTLGQGPEFLTYFQNEAQLEKSRLLSDRFSAERPKGSFSTLEIQRTEQGDSAMYLCATGTSGGTGVETQYFGPGTRLLVL.

V and J are TRBV6-5 and TRBJ2-7; 7 bases map to TRBD1. The germline V gene encodes CDR1 MNHEY and CDR2 SVGAGI. V trimming: 4 bases; J trimming: 0 bases; junction bases outside the gene matches: 3. There are 14 residues in the CDR3. The CDR3, as DNA: TGTGCCAGCAGTTTGACAGGGAGCTCCTACGAGCAGTACTTC. Translation: CASSLTGSSYEQYF.

This clone was observed once. The CDR3 loop reads CASRSTLVQYF. The CDR3 coding sequence is TGTGCCAGCAGGAGTACCCTAGTGCAGTATTTT. This chain joins TRBV28 and TRBJ2-3; unclear D gene. The CDR3 sequence is 11 residues long. From germline, CDR1 is MDHEN and CDR2 SYDVKM. V was shortened by 6 bases and J by 11 bases, with 12 bases between the two germline ends. Full variable domain (outside the CDR3, taken from reference TRBV28 and TRBJ2-3): DVKVTQSSRYLVKRTGEKVFLECVQDMDHENMFWYRQDPGLGLRLIYFSYDVKMKEKGDIPEGYSVSREKKERFSLILESASTNQTSMYLCASRSTLVQYFGPGTRLTVL.

The genes are TRBV30 and TRBJ1-1; no reliable D call. The V gene's germline CDR1 is GTSNPN and CDR2 SVGIG (reference sequence). The CDR3 is 15 residues long. The V end lost 3 bases, the J end lost 0 bases, and 14 bases lay between the germline ends. This CDR3 is CAWRPIEGMNTEAFF. CDR3 nucleotides: TGTGCCTGGAGACCGATCGAGGGCATGAACACTGAAGCTTTCTTT.

The chain employs TRBV6-6 and TRBJ2-5; TRBD2 aligns across 7 bases. The CDR3 is made up of 15 amino acids. The junction had 7 bases not matched to a gene; V was cut back by 6 bases and J by 0 bases. The germline V gene has CDR1 MNHNY and CDR2 SVGAGI (reference sequence). CDR3 bases: TGTGCCAGCAGGACGAGCGGGACCGACCAAGAGACCCAGTACTTC. Its translation is CASRTSGTDQETQYF.

The chain couples TRBV9 to TRBJ1-6; D gene uncertain. With 4 bases removed from V and 9 bases from J, the gap between germline ends came to 17 bases. The germline gives CDR1 SGDLS, CDR2 YYNGEE. The CDR3 covers 15 residues. CDR3 region: CASSPNSRESSPLHF. The CDR3 DNA reads TGTGCCAGCAGCCCGAACAGCAGAGAAAGTTCACCCCTCCACTTT. Variable domain in full (rest from reference TRBV9 and TRBJ1-6): DSGVTQTPKHLITATGQRVTLRCSPRSGDLSVYWYQQSLDQGLQFLIQYYNGEERAKGNILERFSAQQFPDLHSELNLSSLELGDSALYFCASSPNSRESSPLHFGNGTRLTVT.

V gene TRBV27 combines with J gene TRBJ2-1; tentative D call: TRBD1 (6 bases). V lost 6 bases, J lost 7 bases, and 19 bases lay in between. Germline assignment: CDR1 MNHEY and CDR2 SMNVEV (reference sequence). The CDR3 runs 15 residues. The CDR3 reads CASSPPTLRGNEQFF. The CDR3, as DNA: TGTGCCAGCAGCCCCCCGACCTTAAGGGGGAATGAGCAGTTCTTC.

The chain recombines TRBV19 with TRBJ2-2; D gene unclear. Trimming shortened V by 3 bases and J by 6 bases, and 11 bases separated the two germline ends. The CDR3 length is 14 residues. The germline V gene encodes CDR1 LNHDA and CDR2 SQIVND (reference sequence). CDR3 coding DNA: TGTGCCAGTAGTATTAGCATATCTGCCGGGGAGCTGTTTTTT. The encoded protein is CASSISISAGELFF.

The chain carries TRBV6-1 and TRBJ1-5; D is possibly TRBD1 (6 bases). Per the germline V gene, CDR1 is MNHNS and CDR2 is SASEGT. The CDR3 is made up of 15 amino acids. V lost 5 bases to trimming and J lost 7 bases, with 18 bases between them. The CDR3 region is CASSNNQGKRQPQHF. CDR3 in DNA: TGTGCCAGCAGTAATAATCAGGGGAAACGACAGCCCCAGCATTTT.

This clone was seen a few times. The V call is TRBV28, the J call TRBJ2-5, with a tentative D call TRBD1 (5 bases). CDR1 is MDHEN and CDR2 is SYDVKM in the germline V gene. The CDR3 has 16 amino acids. V lost 3 bases, J lost 1 base, and 15 bases lay in between. CDR3 DNA: TGTGCCAGCAGTTTTACCCCCCGACAGCTCCAAGAGACCCAGTACTTC. This gives the protein CASSFTPRQLQETQYF.

The chain joins TRBV7-8 to TRBJ1-1; 8 bases are a match to TRBD1. J gave up 2 bases and V 5 bases, and 10 bases lay outside the gene matches. In germline, CDR1 is SGHVS, CDR2 FQNEAQ. This CDR3 is built from 16 residues. The CDR3 nucleotides are TGTGCCAGCAGCGGAAGACAGGGGTTGGGTAACACTGAAGCTTTCTTT. It is translated as CASSGRQGLGNTEAFF.

V gene TRBV6-5 combines with J gene TRBJ2-2; possible D gene TRBD1, 6 bases. Germline V gives CDR1 MNHEY, CDR2 SVGAGI. The CDR3 is 14 residues long. Trimming took 5 bases from V and 5 from J, leaving 12 bases between them. CDR3 nucleotides: TGTGCCAGCAGTGGATGGGACAAAACCGGGGAGCTGTTTTTT. Its protein product is CASSGWDKTGELFF.

With regard to this clone: The junction and the germline gene differ at one end; a read error may be behind it. The chain recombines TRBV19 with TRBJ2-3; 9 nucleotides line up with TRBD2. The CDR3 covers 15 residues. Per the germline V gene, CDR1 is LNHDA and CDR2 is SQIVND (reference sequence). The CDR3 nucleotides read TGTGCCAGCAGTAACCGCGGGGGGGCCACAGATACGCAGTATTTT. It codes for CASSNRGGATDTQYF. Based on the CDR3 plus reference TRBV19 and TRBJ2-3, the full variable domain is DGGITQSPKYLFRKEGQNVTLSCEQNLNHDAMYWYRQDPGQGLRLIYYSQIVNDFQKGDIAEGYSVSREKKESFPLTVTSAQKNPTAFYLCASSNRGGATDTQYFGPGTRLTVL.

The chain joins TRBV6-6 to TRBJ2-5; the D gene is possibly TRBD2 (6 bases). V lost 0 bases, J lost 7 bases, and 15 bases lay in between. The CDR3 covers 15 residues. Germline CDR1 and CDR2: MNHNY and SVGAGI (reference sequence). The chain's CDR3 is CASSYSEGLYGTQYF. For the CDR3, the DNA is TGTGCCAGCAGTTACTCGGAGGGCCTTTACGGGACCCAGTACTTC.

The V gene is TRBV4-1, the J gene TRBJ2-3; tentative D call: TRBD2 (5 bases). V was shortened by 1 base and J by 5 bases, with 10 bases between the two germline ends. Germline-derived CDR1 and CDR2 are MGHRA and YSYEKL. The CDR3 contains 14 residues. Written as DNA, the CDR3 is TGCGCCAGCAGCCAAGGAGGGTACAGAGATACGCAGTATTTT. Residues: CASSQGGYRDTQYF.

In this sample, this clone turned up a few times. The gene calls are TRBV27 and TRBJ2-1, with a possible D match to TRBD2 (5 bases). Looked up from germline, CDR1 is MNHEY and CDR2 is SMNVEV (reference sequence). Trimming took 3 bases from V and 0 from J, leaving 6 bases between them. The CDR3 runs to 14 residues. The CDR3 bases are TGTGCCAGCAGTTTGAGGGCCTCCTACAATGAGCAGTTCTTC. Translated: CASSLRASYNEQFF.

The V gene is TRBV28, the J gene TRBJ2-4; possibly TRBD2 for D (6 bases). Trimming pared 5 bases from V and 4 bases from J, leaving 15 bases between. The germline V gene encodes CDR1 MDHEN and CDR2 SYDVKM. The CDR3 loop spans 15 amino acids. Written as DNA, the CDR3 is TGTGCCAGCAGTCCCCCCGGGGGAATGAAAAACATTCAGTACTTC. This encodes CASSPPGGMKNIQYF.

The V gene is TRBV10-1, the J gene TRBJ2-7; D uncertain. The CDR3 runs to 13 residues. The V end lost 1 base, the J end lost 7 bases, and 11 bases lay between the germline ends. Looked up from germline, CDR1 is WNHNN and CDR2 is SYGVQD (reference sequence). This CDR3 reads CASSEYPSSEQYF. Written as DNA, the CDR3 is TGCGCCAGCAGTGAGTATCCCTCCTCGGAGCAGTACTTC.

The chain recombines TRBV18 with TRBJ2-3, with D possibly TRBD1 on 6 matching bases. The CDR3 totals 14 residues. V shed 3 bases and J shed 2 bases, with 9 bases lying between them. In germline, CDR1 is KGHSH, CDR2 LQKENI. CDR3 in DNA: TGTGCCAGCTCACCCGGACAGTACACAGATACGCAGTATTTT. Protein sequence: CASSPGQYTDTQYF.